This T cell receptor (beta chain) stems from a study of spatial heterogeneity in lung cancer. For the study at large: Detected beta-chain sequences consistently exceeded alpha-chain sequences. Unique TCR and UMI combinations averaged more than ten appearances each in raw reads.

Time point denoted: sample taken at primary tumor resection. Whole RNA came from tumor, nontumor lung or frozen PBMC and was sequenced without being sorted. Untreated early-stage non-small cell lung cancer patients, about 70 in total, were the donors. Between the trimmed V and J ends, which lost 3 bases and 7 bases, there was a span of 14 bases. The germline V gene encodes CDR1 DFQATT and CDR2 SNEGSKA (reference sequence). CDR3 size: 13 residues. Using its own MiXCR run on the 5' RACE reads, TCRdb lists one record per CDR3 protein. This sample yields about 50,000 distinct CDR3 sequences, of which 7.5% to 9% are seen a single time; approximately 13% belongs to the top ten.

The receptor was derived from a female donor with early-stage non-small cell lung cancer. The specimen was PBMCs, collected at surgery. The chain carries TRBV20-1 and TRBJ2-3, with a tentative D call TRBD2 (5 bases). The CDR3: CSASGLGENTQYF. The CDR3 bases are TGCAGTGCTAGTGGCCTCGGGGAAAATACGCAGTATTTT.